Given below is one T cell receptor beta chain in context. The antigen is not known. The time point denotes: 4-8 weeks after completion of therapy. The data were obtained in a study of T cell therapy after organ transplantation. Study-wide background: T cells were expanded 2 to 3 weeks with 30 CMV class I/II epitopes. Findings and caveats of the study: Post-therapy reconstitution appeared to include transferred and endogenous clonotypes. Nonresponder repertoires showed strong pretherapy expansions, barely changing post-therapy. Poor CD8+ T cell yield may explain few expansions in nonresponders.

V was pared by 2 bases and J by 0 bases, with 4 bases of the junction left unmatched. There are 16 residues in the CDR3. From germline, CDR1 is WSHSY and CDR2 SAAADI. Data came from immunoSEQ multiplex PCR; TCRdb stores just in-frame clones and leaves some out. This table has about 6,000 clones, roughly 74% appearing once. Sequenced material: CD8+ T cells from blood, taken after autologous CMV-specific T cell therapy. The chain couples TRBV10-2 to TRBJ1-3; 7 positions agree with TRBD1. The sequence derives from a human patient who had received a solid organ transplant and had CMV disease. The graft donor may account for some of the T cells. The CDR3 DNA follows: TGCGCCAGCAGTGAGCGGACAGGCCTCTCTGGAAACACCATATATTTT. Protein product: CASSERTGLSGNTIYF.